The clone carrying this T cell receptor (beta chain) appeared a few times. For the second PCR, which ran for roughly 6 to 11 cycles, a sample-barcoded 5' primer and a J-beta primer mix were used. Each cDNA molecule carried a tag from a template-switch adaptor that contained 12 random nucleotides. From each sample, at least 3 million paired-end reads containing CDR3 were obtained. TCRdb fed the 5' RACE reads into MiXCR, producing one record per CDR3 protein. Here the sample spans about 1,400,000 distinct CDR3 sequences, almost 60% being singletons. The data stem from a study of blood T cells in healthy people across ages. The receptor comes from a man aged 18 to 29 in good health. Source material: blood.

In nucleotides, the CDR3 is TGTGCCATCAGTGAGTCGGCATCTACGCTCCACTTT. Translated: CAISESASTLHF. The chain combines TRBV10-3 with TRBJ1-6, with D hard to call. The CDR3 extends over 12 amino acids. The V and J ends lost 0 bases and 16 bases respectively, with 10 bases between them. Germline lookup yields CDR1 ENHRY and CDR2 SYGVKD.